These 10 T cell receptor beta chains originate from one sample sequenced in a study of blood T cell repertoires in COVID-19. Produced via immunoSEQ multiplex PCR; TCRdb's table is partial and in-frame only. The table includes 90,000 or so clones, roughly nine tenths detected once. Sequenced sample: peripheral blood. These receptor sequences come from a man aged 60 to 69 with COVID-19, enrolled during active disease.

This chain connects TRBV9 to TRBJ2-7, with 8 bases aligning to TRBD1. CDR1 and CDR2 from the germline V gene are SGDLS and YYNGEE. The V gene end was trimmed by 0 bases and the J gene end by 7 bases; junction bases not matched to a gene: 6. This CDR3 has 14 residues. The CDR3 DNA follows: TGTGCCAGCAGCGTAGACCAGGGGGCAAGGGAGCAGTACTTC. As protein: CASSVDQGAREQYF.

The chain links TRBV25-1 to TRBJ1-6; tentatively, D is TRBD1 (5 bases). The V and J ends lost 1 base and 6 bases respectively, with 7 bases between them. Germline V gene lookup returns CDR1 MGHDK and CDR2 SYGVNS. This CDR3 has 14 residues. This CDR3 is CASSEFGGNSPLHF. Written as DNA, the CDR3 is TGTGCCAGCAGTGAATTCGGGGGTAATTCACCCCTCCACTTT. Combining the CDR3 with reference TRBV25-1 and TRBJ1-6 gives the whole variable domain EADIYQTPRYLVIGTGKKITLECSQTMGHDKMYWYQQDPGMELHLIHYSYGVNSTEKGDLSSESTVSRIRTEHFPLTLESARPSHTSQYLCASSEFGGNSPLHFGNGTRLTVT.

This sequence joins TRBV21-1 and TRBJ2-3; the D call of TRBD2 is as the table states it, not checked on the DNA. TRBV21-1 is a pseudogene locus. The CDR3 is 14 amino acids. The DNA for the CDR3 is TGTGCCAGCAGCCGCTGGGGAGGATTGGGTACGCAGTATTTT. It translates to CASSRWGGLGTQYF.

The rearrangement links TRBV10-1 to TRBJ2-3; D possibly corresponds to TRBD2 (6 bases). Germline V lookup: CDR1 WNHNN, CDR2 SYGVQD (reference sequence). Trimming stripped 5 bases from V and 5 bases from J, with 17 bases between. The CDR3 contains 15 residues. CDR3 in DNA: TGCGCCAGCAGTAGTAGCGGTGAGAGGGGAGATACGCAGTATTTT. Its protein product is CASSSSGERGDTQYF.

This chain uses TRBV7-3 with TRBJ2-1, with 8 bases fitting TRBD2. Germline CDR1 is SGHTA and CDR2 is FQGTGA. Trimming cost V 4 bases and J 0 bases; bases outside gene matches: 2. The CDR3 spans 15 residues. CDR3 amino acids: CASSSTSVSYNEQFF. DNA of the CDR3: TGTGCCAGCAGCTCGACTAGCGTCTCCTACAATGAGCAGTTCTTC.

In this sample, this clone is medium-sized. The V and J genes are TRBV4-1 and TRBJ2-1; 10 bases match TRBD2. CDR3 length equals 15 residues. J lost 7 bases, V lost 1 base, and 4 bases had no gene match. Germline CDR1 is MGHRA and CDR2 is YSYEKL. In DNA form, the CDR3 reads TGCGCCAGCAGCCAAGGGAGCGGGAGGGCGAATGAGCAGTTCTTC. It translates to CASSQGSGRANEQFF.

V gene TRBV5-1 combines with J gene TRBJ1-1; D may be TRBD1 (5 bases). V was shortened by 2 bases and J by 1 base, with 12 bases between the two germline ends. This CDR3 contains 15 residues. Per germline, CDR1 SGHRS and CDR2 YFSETQ. CDR3 sequence reads: CASSFSVTENTEAFF. In DNA form, the CDR3 reads TGCGCCAGCAGCTTCTCTGTGACAGAGAACACTGAAGCTTTCTTT.

This clone showed up just once. The chain has TRBV6-1 and TRBJ2-1; D gene unclear. There are 12 residues in the CDR3. The V gene lost 2 bases and the J gene lost 7 bases, with 6 bases spanning the gap. CDR1 is MNHNS, CDR2 SASEGT, per germline. In nucleotides, the CDR3 is TGTGCCAGCAGTGAATTACAGAATGAGCAGTTCTTC. This encodes CASSELQNEQFF.

The gene calls are TRBV18 and TRBJ2-3, with TRBD2 identical over 7 bases. CDR1 and CDR2 (germline): KGHSH, LQKENI. V lost 3 bases to trimming and J lost 3 bases; unmatched junction nucleotides: 3. The CDR3 consists of 14 residues. CDR3 loop: CASSPGGETDTQYF. The CDR3 nucleotides read TGTGCCAGCTCACCGGGAGGGGAAACAGATACGCAGTATTTT.

V gene TRBV7-6 combines with J gene TRBJ2-1, with a tentative D call TRBD1 (7 bases). CDR1 is SGHVS and CDR2 is FNYEAQ in the germline V gene. V lost 6 bases and J 3 bases, leaving 24 bases between the germline ends. The CDR3 loop spans 18 amino acids. CDR3 in amino acids: CASRKMTGGQSFYNEQFF. The CDR3 DNA is TGTGCCAGCAGGAAAATGACCGGGGGACAGAGCTTCTACAATGAGCAGTTCTTC. The entire variable domain, with the rest obtained from reference TRBV7-6 and TRBJ2-1, is as follows: GAGVSQSPRYKVTKRGQDVALRCDPISGHVSLYWYRQALGQGPEFLTYFNYEAQQDKSGLPNDRFSAERPEGSISTLTIQRTEQRDSAMYRCASRKMTGGQSFYNEQFFGPGTRLTVL.